This TCR beta chain came from a study of chemoradiotherapy in HPV16-positive cancers. Whole-study context: Functional T-cell assays on two HPV16-positive patients' cells defined candidate HPV-specific clones and common TCR motifs. Study-level findings and limits: During treatment, candidate HPV-specific clones and E7-related motifs expanded in tumor. In HPV16-positive patients, HPV-responsive T-cell expansion tracked better recurrence-free survival.

Generated by immunoSEQ multiplex PCR, the TCRdb table keeps only in-frame clones and is missing some. Among approximately 19,000 clones listed, roughly 86% were seen once. Samples were taken several times over chemoradiotherapy. The CDR3 contains 13 residues. V shed 8 bases and J shed 8 bases, with 16 bases lying between them. Germline loops: CDR1 LNHDA, CDR2 SQIVND (reference sequence). Regarding this clone: Its antigen is not identified.

The chain links TRBV19 to TRBJ2-1, with D possibly matching TRBD2 (6 bases). Sequenced here: blood, sampled from a patient who underwent chemoradiotherapy. The clonotype comes from a human donor with HPV-associated anogenital cancer. Here the CDR3 reads CASSKGAGYEQFF. The CDR3 region has the DNA TGTGCCAGTTCTAAAGGTGCGGGGTATGAGCAGTTCTTC.